These 27 T cell receptor beta chains were sequenced from one sample in a study of T cell repertoires in cytomegalovirus infection. TCRdb redid the calling of the reads with MiXCR, one entry per CDR3 protein. The sample shows around 130,000 distinct CDR3 sequences, almost 9% of them seen only once. The sequencing sample was made of PBMCs. The source is a human donor in good health (CMV status not recorded). Some clones in this sample may be carry-over from other donors' samples.

This clonotype was detected many times. This rearrangement joins TRBV7-2 to TRBJ1-2, with no clear D. Germline V gene lookup returns CDR1 SGHTA and CDR2 FQGNSA. Trimming shortened V by 3 bases and J by 8 bases, and 16 bases separated the two germline ends. The CDR3 length is 14 residues. The CDR3 region is CASSFLWESRGYTF. CDR3 DNA sequence: TGTGCCAGCAGCTTTTTATGGGAGTCGAGGGGCTACACCTTC. Full variable domain (rest looked up from reference TRBV7-2 and TRBJ1-2): GAGVSQSPSNKVTEKGKDVELRCDPISGHTALYWYRQSLGQGLEFLIYFQGNSAPDKSGLPSDRFSAERTGGSVSTLTIQRTQQEDSAVYLCASSFLWESRGYTFGSGTRLTVV.

The chain employs TRBV20-1 and TRBJ2-1; 7 bases fit TRBD1. This CDR3 comprises 16 residues. Germline loops: CDR1 DFQATT, CDR2 SNEGSKA (reference sequence). The J segment lost 5 bases and the V segment lost 1 base, leaving 11 bases of the junction unmatched. The CDR3 DNA sequence: TGCAGTGCTAGAGGATCTATAGGGGGCTGGGACAATGAGCAGTTCTTC. This sequence encodes CSARGSIGGWDNEQFF.

The table lists this clonotype with many counts. The J gene is TRBJ2-1, the V gene TRBV12-5, with 8 nucleotides matching TRBD1. The CDR3 runs to 14 residues. Trimming at V came to 4 bases and at J to 4 bases, leaving 3 bases not matched to a gene. Germline V CDR1 and CDR2: LGHNT, FRNRAP. DNA of the CDR3: TGTGCTAGTGGTTGGGGACAGGTGTACAATGAGCAGTTCTTC. Protein product: CASGWGQVYNEQFF.

This clonotype was found many times. This rearrangement joins TRBV7-3 to TRBJ2-2; 9 nucleotides agree with TRBD2. The CDR3 consists of 16 residues. With V trimmed by 5 bases and J by 5 bases, 9 bases remained unmatched. CDR1 is SGHTA, CDR2 FQGTGA, per germline. CDR3 coding DNA: TGTGCCAGCAGCCAAAAGGGCCTAGCGGGGACCGGGGAGCTGTTTTTT. Its protein is CASSQKGLAGTGELFF.

This clonotype has a count of ten or more. V gene TRBV7-9 combines with J gene TRBJ1-1; D is perhaps TRBD1 (6 bases). Germline CDR1 reads SEHNR; CDR2 reads FQNEAQ (reference sequence). V was cut by 5 bases and J by 5 bases, with 12 bases left in between. This CDR3 region has 13 residues. The CDR3 region is CASSGGGRTEAFF. CDR3 DNA sequence: TGTGCCAGCAGCGGAGGGGGGCGGACTGAAGCTTTCTTT.

This clonotype was detected ten times or more. CDR3 bases: TGTGCCAGCAGCGAGCTACCTGAGGCTGAGCAGTTCTTC. Protein: CASSELPEAEQFF. J is TRBJ2-1 and V is TRBV11-3; no reliable D call. Germline CDR1 and CDR2: SGHNT and YENEEA. CDR3 length: 13 residues. V lost 5 bases to trimming and J lost 9 bases, with 14 bases between them.

This clonotype was recorded many times. At one end, the junction sequence differs from germline, possibly due to a read error. This chain uses TRBV11-2 with TRBJ2-7, with a possible D match to TRBD2 (6 bases). This CDR3 spans 12 amino acids. The germline V gene encodes CDR1 SGHAT and CDR2 FQNNGV. DNA of the CDR3: TGTGCCAGCAGCCTCCGGGACTCCGAGCGGTACTTC. It encodes CASSLRDSERYF.

There are many counts of this clonotype. V and J are TRBV7-2 and TRBJ2-5; D ambiguous. The CDR3 is 13 residues long. Germline V gives CDR1 SGHTA, CDR2 FQGNSA. With 9 bases removed from V and 2 bases from J, the gap between germline ends came to 13 bases. CDR3 coding DNA: TGTGCCAGTTCCAAGCCAGCACAAGAGACCCAGTACTTC. Its protein is CASSKPAQETQYF.

In its sample, this clonotype was seen many times. This sequence joins TRBV12-3 or TRBV12-4 and TRBJ2-2; 7 bases line up with TRBD2. The CDR3 is made up of 18 amino acids. J gave up 3 bases and V 2 bases, and 12 bases lay outside the gene matches. The CDR3 coding sequence is TGTGCCAGCAGTTTATCGTCGGGAGGAGGTGGGGACACCGGGGAGCTGTTTTTT. It codes for CASSLSSGGGGDTGELFF.

This clonotype was detected a few times. The chain links TRBV5-1 to TRBJ2-5; no firm D call. V was trimmed by 5 bases and J by 5 bases, leaving 16 bases between them. The CDR3 consists of 14 residues. Germline V lookup: CDR1 SGHRS, CDR2 YFSETQ. In DNA form, the CDR3 reads TGCGCCAGCAGTCCTTTTTTTAATGCGGAGACCCAGTACTTC. It codes for CASSPFFNAETQYF.

Only one count was recorded for this clonotype. The chain employs TRBV5-1 and TRBJ1-1; the D is unclear. The CDR3 extends over 15 amino acids. V lost 4 bases, J lost 0 bases, and 13 bases lay in between. CDR1 and CDR2 from the germline V gene are SGHRS and YFSETQ. The CDR3 here is CASSREQSMNTEAFF. In DNA, the CDR3 is TGCGCCAGCAGCCGAGAACAGAGCATGAACACTGAAGCTTTCTTT.

In its sample, this clonotype was seen a few times. The CDR3 reads CSALQGVEQYF. The CDR3 DNA sequence: TGCAGTGCATTACAGGGCGTCGAGCAGTACTTC. The chain has TRBV20-1 and TRBJ2-7; TRBD1 is a possible D gene (6 bases). CDR1 and CDR2 (germline): DFQATT, SNEGSKA (reference sequence). Trimming cost V 6 bases and J 6 bases, with 12 bases left between them. The length of the CDR3 is 11 residues.

A few counts support this clonotype. The chain carries TRBV7-9 and TRBJ1-3, with D maybe TRBD1 (5 bases). Germline assignment: CDR1 SEHNR and CDR2 FQNEAQ (reference sequence). The V end lost 5 bases, the J end lost 0 bases, and 14 bases lay between the germline ends. CDR3 size: 16 residues. The CDR3 reads CASSLLGTFSGNTIYF. The CDR3 nucleotides read TGTGCCAGCAGCCTACTCGGGACCTTCTCTGGAAACACCATATATTTT.

This clonotype was recorded at least ten times. V gene TRBV6-5 combines with J gene TRBJ2-7, with D hard to call. CDR1 is MNHEY and CDR2 is SVGAGI in the germline V gene. The CDR3 covers 14 residues. V lost 0 bases, J lost 1 base, and 7 bases lay in between. The CDR3 DNA sequence: TGTGCCAGCAGTTACTCAGGCAGTTCCTACGAGCAGTACTTC. Residues: CASSYSGSSYEQYF.

This clonotype was counted only a few times. In DNA form, the CDR3 reads TGTGCCAGCCAACCGGGGGGTACCTATGGCTACACCTTC. This gives the protein CASQPGGTYGYTF. The chain carries TRBV12-3 or TRBV12-4 and TRBJ1-2; TRBD1 is a possible D gene (5 bases). The CDR3 runs 13 residues. The V end lost 8 bases, the J end lost 4 bases, and 14 bases lay between the germline ends.

A word on this clonotype: This may arise from a read error, as a much more abundant clone is one base away. The DNA of the CDR3 is TGTGCCAGCAGTTACGGTAATCCACCCCTCCACTTT. Amino acids: CASSYGNPPLHF. V is TRBV6-5 and J is TRBJ1-6; D is unclear. The CDR3 spans 12 residues. Germline assignment: CDR1 MNHEY and CDR2 SVGAGI.

In its sample, this clonotype was seen many times. CDR3 bases: TGTGCCAGCAGCTTATTATTGCGGTTGAACACTGAAGCTTTCTTT. Its protein is CASSLLLRLNTEAFF. The chain joins TRBV7-2 to TRBJ1-1, with D unclear. Trimming removed 2 bases at V and 0 bases at J, with 10 bases between. The CDR3 sequence is 15 residues long. Germline V gene data show CDR1 as SGHTA and CDR2 as FQGNSA.

Many counts were recorded for this clonotype. The J gene is TRBJ2-7, the V gene TRBV28; 12 positions match TRBD1. The CDR3 length is 18 residues. CDR1 and CDR2 from the germline V gene are MDHEN and SYDVKM. V was clipped by 5 bases and J by 3 bases; unmatched bases: 14. CDR3 loop: CASSGSLNRDRGLYEQYF. DNA for the CDR3: TGTGCCAGCAGTGGGTCCTTAAATCGGGACAGGGGGCTCTACGAGCAGTACTTC.

This clonotype occurred many times. The chain uses TRBV19 and TRBJ2-5; the D is unclear. The V end lost 6 bases, the J end lost 1 base, and 12 bases lay between the germline ends. Germline CDR1 LNHDA, CDR2 SQIVND (reference sequence). The CDR3 has 14 amino acids. CDR3 in amino acids: CASRSLDPQETQYF. The CDR3 DNA reads TGTGCCAGTAGGAGCTTGGACCCCCAAGAGACCCAGTACTTC. Filled out from reference TRBV19 and TRBJ2-5, the complete variable domain reads DGGITQSPKYLFRKEGQNVTLSCEQNLNHDAMYWYRQDPGQGLRLIYYSQIVNDFQKGDIAEGYSVSREKKESFPLTVTSAQKNPTAFYLCASRSLDPQETQYFGPGTRLLVL.

The chain recombines TRBV20-1 with TRBJ2-7; D is possibly TRBD2 (7 bases). The germline V and J ends were trimmed by 5 bases and 4 bases, with 15 bases remaining between them. The V gene's germline CDR1 is DFQATT and CDR2 SNEGSKA (reference sequence). The CDR3 runs 13 residues. CDR3 nucleotides: TGCAGTGCTGCCTGGCGGGGGCTGTACGAGCAGTACTTC. It is translated as CSAAWRGLYEQYF.

This clonotype was observed a handful of times. The chain recombines TRBV15 with TRBJ1-4; tentatively, D is TRBD1 (5 bases). V lost 0 bases to trimming and J lost 2 bases, with 7 bases between them. Germline assignment: CDR1 LNHNV and CDR2 YYDKDF (reference sequence). CDR3 length equals 15 residues. CDR3 in amino acids: CATSRDGGTNEKLFF. In nucleotides, the CDR3 is TGTGCCACCAGCAGAGACGGGGGGACTAATGAAAAACTGTTTTTT.

This clonotype showed up many times. The J gene is TRBJ2-3, the V gene TRBV7-2; a possible D gene is TRBD2 (6 bases). The CDR3 is 15 residues long. Germline V gives CDR1 SGHTA, CDR2 FQGNSA. Trimming removed 2 bases at V and 1 base at J, with 10 bases between. CDR3 amino acids: CASSLRDFGTDTQYF. Written as DNA, the CDR3 is TGTGCCAGCAGCTTACGGGACTTCGGCACAGATACGCAGTATTTT.

This clonotype showed up many times. The junction departs from the called germline gene at one end, perhaps through a read error. This chain uses TRBV4-2 with TRBJ2-7; D might be TRBD1 or TRBD2, each matching 5 bases. Germline V gene lookup returns CDR1 LGHNA and CDR2 YNFKEQ. The CDR3 loop spans 15 amino acids. The CDR3 coding sequence is TGTGCCAGCAGCCAACATGCCGGGACGTCCTCCGAGCAGTACTTC. It translates to CASSQHAGTSSEQYF.

At least ten counts were recorded for this clonotype. V and J are TRBV7-9 and TRBJ1-2; 9 nucleotides match TRBD1. CDR3 length: 16 amino acids. V shed 2 bases and J 6 bases; nucleotides not matched to a gene: 10. Germline CDR1 reads SEHNR; CDR2 reads FQNEAQ (reference sequence). In nucleotides, the CDR3 is TGTGCCAGCAGCTTAAGTACAGGGGGCAGAGGAGATGGCTACACCTTC. This gives the protein CASSLSTGGRGDGYTF.

This clonotype was picked up many times. The V call is TRBV28, the J call TRBJ1-2; D might be TRBD1 (6 bases). The germline gives CDR1 MDHEN, CDR2 SYDVKM. Trimming removed 6 bases at V and 3 bases at J, with 23 bases between. This CDR3 contains 17 residues. The CDR3 here is CASRPPSPTGPHYGYTF. In DNA, the CDR3 is TGTGCCAGCAGACCTCCTAGCCCCACAGGGCCCCACTATGGCTACACCTTC.

This clonotype has a count of ten or more. The rearrangement joins TRBV2 to TRBJ2-1; TRBD2 matches 7 bases. In germline, CDR1 is SNHLY, CDR2 FYNNEI. The CDR3 consists of 13 residues. The V and J ends lost 5 bases and 5 bases, in that order; junction bases with no gene match: 3. In nucleotides, the CDR3 is TGTGCCAGCAGTATAGGGACTAACAATGAGCAGTTCTTC. Translated: CASSIGTNNEQFF.

The table lists this clonotype with many counts. V and J are TRBV11-2 and TRBJ2-5; D might be TRBD1 or TRBD2, each matching 5 bases. The CDR3 has 15 residues. V was pared by 3 bases and J by 0 bases, with 11 bases between. In germline, CDR1 is SGHAT, CDR2 FQNNGV. This chain's CDR3 is CASSFPGRYQETQYF. CDR3 nucleotide sequence: TGTGCCAGCAGCTTTCCGGGACGTTACCAAGAGACCCAGTACTTC.